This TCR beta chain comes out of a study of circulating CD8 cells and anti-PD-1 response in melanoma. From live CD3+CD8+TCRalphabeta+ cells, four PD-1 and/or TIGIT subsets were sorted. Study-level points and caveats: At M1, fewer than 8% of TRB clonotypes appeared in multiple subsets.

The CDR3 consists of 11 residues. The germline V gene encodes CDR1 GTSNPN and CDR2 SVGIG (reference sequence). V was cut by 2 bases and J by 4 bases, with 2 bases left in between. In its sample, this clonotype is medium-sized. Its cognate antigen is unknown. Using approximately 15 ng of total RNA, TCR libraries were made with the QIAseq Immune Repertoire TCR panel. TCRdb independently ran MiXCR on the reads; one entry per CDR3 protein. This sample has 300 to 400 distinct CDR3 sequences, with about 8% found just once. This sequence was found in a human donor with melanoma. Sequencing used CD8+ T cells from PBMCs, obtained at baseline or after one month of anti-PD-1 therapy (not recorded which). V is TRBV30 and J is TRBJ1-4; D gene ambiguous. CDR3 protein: CAWSINEKLFF. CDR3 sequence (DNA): TGTGCCTGGAGTATTAATGAAAAACTGTTTTTT.